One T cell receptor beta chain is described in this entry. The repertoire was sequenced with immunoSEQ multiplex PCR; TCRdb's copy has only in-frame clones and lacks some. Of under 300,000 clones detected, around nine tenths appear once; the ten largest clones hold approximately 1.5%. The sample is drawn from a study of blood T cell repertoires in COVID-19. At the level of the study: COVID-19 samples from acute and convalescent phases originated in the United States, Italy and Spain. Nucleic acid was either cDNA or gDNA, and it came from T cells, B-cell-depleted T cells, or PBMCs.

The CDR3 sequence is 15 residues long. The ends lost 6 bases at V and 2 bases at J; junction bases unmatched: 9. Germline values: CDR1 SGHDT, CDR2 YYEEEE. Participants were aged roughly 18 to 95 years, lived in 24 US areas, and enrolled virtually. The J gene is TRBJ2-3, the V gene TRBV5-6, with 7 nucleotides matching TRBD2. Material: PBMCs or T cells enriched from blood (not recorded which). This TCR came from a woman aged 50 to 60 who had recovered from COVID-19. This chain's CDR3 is CASTTLADDTDTQYF. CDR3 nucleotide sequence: TGTGCCAGCACAACTCTAGCGGACGACACAGATACGCAGTATTTT.